This is a list of T cell receptor beta chains from one sample in a study of blood T cell repertoires in COVID-19. This table comes from immunoSEQ multiplex PCR, and its TCRdb copy is limited to in-frame clones, with some not included. The sample lists 140,000 or so clones; 80% to 85% were seen once. Sequenced material: peripheral blood. The receptors come from a human donor in a cohort sampled during active COVID-19. The CDR3 runs from the conserved cysteine through the conserved F or W. Fields, in order: V gene, J gene, D gene, clone size, CDR3 DNA, CDR3 protein. The D gene is left open where the match is weak. Size is omitted from some rows. Given values are once, few, many or a class for expanded clones.

V gene: TRBV5-1; J gene: TRBJ2-7; D gene: -; clone size: once; CDR3 DNA: TGCGCCAGCAGGGACTCACGAAGCTCCTACGAGCAGTACTTC; CDR3 protein: CASRDSRSSYEQYF
V gene: TRBV5-1; J gene: TRBJ2-2; D gene: TRBD1; clone size: -; CDR3 DNA: TGCGCCAGCAGCCCACCCGGACAGGGGATGAGAAACACCGGGGAGCTGTTTTTT; CDR3 protein: CASSPPGQGMRNTGELFF
V gene: TRBV6-5; J gene: TRBJ2-1; D gene: TRBD2; clone size: -; CDR3 DNA: TGTGCCAGCAGTCCACTGGCGGGAGGGCCAGGTGAGCAGTTCTTC; CDR3 protein: CASSPLAGGPGEQFF
V gene: TRBV23-1; J gene: TRBJ2-7; D gene: -; clone size: -; CDR3 DNA: TGCGCCAGCAGTCAATCTACAGCTCCGCACTCCTACGAGCAGTACTTC; CDR3 protein: CASSQSTAPHSYEQYF
V gene: TRBV5-1; J gene: TRBJ2-5; D gene: -; clone size: -; CDR3 DNA: TGCGCCAGCAGCTTGGACCTGGGCGAAGAGACCCAGTACTTC; CDR3 protein: CASSLDLGEETQYF
V gene: TRBV24-1; J gene: TRBJ2-1; D gene: TRBD2; clone size: -; CDR3 DNA: TGTGCCACCAGTGATTTTCTTGGGCGGGGGACCTACAATGAGCAGTTCTTC; CDR3 protein: CATSDFLGRGTYNEQFF
V gene: TRBV20-1; J gene: TRBJ2-7; D gene: TRBD2; clone size: -; CDR3 DNA: TGCAGTGCTCGTGTGGGACTAGCGTTCGACGAGCAGTACTTC; CDR3 protein: CSARVGLAFDEQYF
V gene: TRBV6-6; J gene: TRBJ2-1; D gene: -; clone size: few; CDR3 DNA: TGTGCCAGCAGCCGGGACTACAATGAGCAGTTCTTC; CDR3 protein: CASSRDYNEQFF
V gene: TRBV29-1; J gene: TRBJ1-1; D gene: -; clone size: -; CDR3 DNA: TGCAGCGTTTCTTACTCCGGACAGCTGACTGAAGCTTTCTTT; CDR3 protein: CSVSYSGQLTEAFF
V gene: TRBV5-1; J gene: TRBJ2-1; D gene: -; clone size: -; CDR3 DNA: TGCGCCAGCAGAATTGACAGGGGGAGAGGGCTAGCGGGCTACAATGAGCAGTTCTTC; CDR3 protein: CASRIDRGRGLAGYNEQFF
V gene: TRBV10-2; J gene: TRBJ2-5; D gene: TRBD2; clone size: -; CDR3 DNA: TGCGCCAGCCTTATAGCGGGGGGCCAAGAGACCCAGTACTTC; CDR3 protein: CASLIAGGQETQYF
V gene: TRBV27; J gene: TRBJ2-7; D gene: TRBD2; clone size: -; CDR3 DNA: TGTGCCAGCAGTTGGTCACTAGCGGGAGGCTACGAGCAGTACTTC; CDR3 protein: CASSWSLAGGYEQYF
V gene: TRBV5-1; J gene: TRBJ1-3; D gene: TRBD1; clone size: -; CDR3 DNA: TGCGCCAGCAGCTTGGGGGACAGAACAGGGACCTCTGGAAACACCATATATTTT; CDR3 protein: CASSLGDRTGTSGNTIYF
V gene: TRBV28; J gene: TRBJ2-6; D gene: -; clone size: -; CDR3 DNA: TGTGCCAGCAGCCACAGGGAATCCGGGGCCAACGTCCTGACTTTC; CDR3 protein: CASSHRESGANVLTF
V gene: TRBV6-2/TRBV6-3; J gene: TRBJ2-6; D gene: TRBD1; clone size: -; CDR3 DNA: TGTGCCAGCAGTCCCCCGGGACAGGGGACCTCTGGGGCCAACGTCCTGACTTTC; CDR3 protein: CASSPPGQGTSGANVLTF
V gene: TRBV28; J gene: TRBJ2-7; D gene: -; clone size: once; CDR3 DNA: TGTGCCAGCAGTTTAGGGACGGCGGGGGAGCAGTACTTC; CDR3 protein: CASSLGTAGEQYF